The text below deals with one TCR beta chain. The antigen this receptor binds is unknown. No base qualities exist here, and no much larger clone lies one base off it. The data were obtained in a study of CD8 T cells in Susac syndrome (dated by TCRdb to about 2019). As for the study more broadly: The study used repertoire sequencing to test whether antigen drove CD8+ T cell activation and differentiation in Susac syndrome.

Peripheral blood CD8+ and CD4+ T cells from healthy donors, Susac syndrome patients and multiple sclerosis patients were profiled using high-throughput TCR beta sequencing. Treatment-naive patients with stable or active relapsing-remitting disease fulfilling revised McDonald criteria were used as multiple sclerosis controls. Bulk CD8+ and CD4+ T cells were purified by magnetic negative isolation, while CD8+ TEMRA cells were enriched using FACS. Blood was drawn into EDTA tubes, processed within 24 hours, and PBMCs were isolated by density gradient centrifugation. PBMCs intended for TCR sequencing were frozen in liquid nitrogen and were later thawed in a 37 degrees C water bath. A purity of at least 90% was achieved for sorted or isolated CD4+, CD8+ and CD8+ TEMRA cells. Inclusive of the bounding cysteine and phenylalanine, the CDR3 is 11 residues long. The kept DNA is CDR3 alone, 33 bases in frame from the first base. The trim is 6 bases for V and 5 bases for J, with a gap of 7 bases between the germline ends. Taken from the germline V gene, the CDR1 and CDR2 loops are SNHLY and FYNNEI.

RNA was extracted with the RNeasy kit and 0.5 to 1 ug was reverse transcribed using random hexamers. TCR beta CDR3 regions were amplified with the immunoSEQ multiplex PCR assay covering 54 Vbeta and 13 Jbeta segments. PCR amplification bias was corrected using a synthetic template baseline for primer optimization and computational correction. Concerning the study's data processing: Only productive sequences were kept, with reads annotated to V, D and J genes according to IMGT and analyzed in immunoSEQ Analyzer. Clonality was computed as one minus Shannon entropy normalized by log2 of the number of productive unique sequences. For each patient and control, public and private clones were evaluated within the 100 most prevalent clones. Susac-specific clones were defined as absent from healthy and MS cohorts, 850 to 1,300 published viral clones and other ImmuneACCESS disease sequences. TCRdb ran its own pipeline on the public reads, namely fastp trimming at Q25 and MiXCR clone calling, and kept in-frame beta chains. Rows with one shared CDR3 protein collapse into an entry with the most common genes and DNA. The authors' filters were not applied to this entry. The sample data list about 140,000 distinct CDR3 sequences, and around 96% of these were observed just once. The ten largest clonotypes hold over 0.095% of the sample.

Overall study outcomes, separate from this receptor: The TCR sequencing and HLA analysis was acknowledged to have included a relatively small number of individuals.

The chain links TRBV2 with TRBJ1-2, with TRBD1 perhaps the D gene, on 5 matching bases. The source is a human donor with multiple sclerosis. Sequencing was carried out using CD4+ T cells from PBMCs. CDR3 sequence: CASSGAYGYTF. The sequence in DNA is TGTGCCAGCAGCGGGGCATATGGCTACACCTTC.